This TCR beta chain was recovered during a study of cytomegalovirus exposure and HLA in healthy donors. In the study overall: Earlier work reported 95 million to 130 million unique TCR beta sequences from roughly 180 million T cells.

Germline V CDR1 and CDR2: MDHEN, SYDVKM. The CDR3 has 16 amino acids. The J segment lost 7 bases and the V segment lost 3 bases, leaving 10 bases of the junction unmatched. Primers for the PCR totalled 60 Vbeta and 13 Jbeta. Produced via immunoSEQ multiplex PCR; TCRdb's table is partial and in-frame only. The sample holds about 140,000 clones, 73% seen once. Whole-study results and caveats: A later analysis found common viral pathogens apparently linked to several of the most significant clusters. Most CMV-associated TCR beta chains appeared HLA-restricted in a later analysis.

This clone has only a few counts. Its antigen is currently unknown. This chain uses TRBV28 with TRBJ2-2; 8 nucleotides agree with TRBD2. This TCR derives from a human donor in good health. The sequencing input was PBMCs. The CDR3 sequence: CASSLATGGGIGELFF. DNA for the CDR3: TGTGCCAGCAGTTTGGCCACTGGCGGGGGGATCGGGGAGCTGTTTTTT.